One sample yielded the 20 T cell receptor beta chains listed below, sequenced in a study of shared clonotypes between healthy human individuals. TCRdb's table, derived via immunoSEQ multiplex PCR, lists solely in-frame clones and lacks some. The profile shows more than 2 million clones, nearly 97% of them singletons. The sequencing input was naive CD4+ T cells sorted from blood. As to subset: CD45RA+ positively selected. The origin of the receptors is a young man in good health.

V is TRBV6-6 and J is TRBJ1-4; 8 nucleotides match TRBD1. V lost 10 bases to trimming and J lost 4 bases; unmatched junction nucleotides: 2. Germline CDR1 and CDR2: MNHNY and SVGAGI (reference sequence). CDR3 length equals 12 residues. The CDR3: CATDRGNEKLFF. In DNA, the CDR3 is TGTGCCACAGACAGGGGTAATGAAAAACTGTTTTTT.

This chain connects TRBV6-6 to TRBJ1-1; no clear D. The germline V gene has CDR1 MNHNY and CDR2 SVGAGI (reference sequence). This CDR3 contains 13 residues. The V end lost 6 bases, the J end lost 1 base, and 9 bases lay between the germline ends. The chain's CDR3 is CASSTTENTEAFF. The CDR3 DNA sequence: TGTGCCAGCAGCACTACAGAGAACACTGAAGCTTTCTTT.

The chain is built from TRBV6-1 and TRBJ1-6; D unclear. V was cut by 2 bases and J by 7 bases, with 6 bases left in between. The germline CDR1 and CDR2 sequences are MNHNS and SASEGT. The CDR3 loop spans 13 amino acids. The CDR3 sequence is CASSELTNSPLHF. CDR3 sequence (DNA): TGTGCCAGCAGTGAATTGACCAATTCACCCCTCCACTTT.

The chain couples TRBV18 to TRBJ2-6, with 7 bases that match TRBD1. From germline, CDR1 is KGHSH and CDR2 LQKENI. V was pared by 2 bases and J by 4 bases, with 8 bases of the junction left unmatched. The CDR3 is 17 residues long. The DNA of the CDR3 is TGTGCCAGCTCACCAGAGACAGGGCTTTCCGGGGCCAACGTCCTGACTTTC. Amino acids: CASSPETGLSGANVLTF. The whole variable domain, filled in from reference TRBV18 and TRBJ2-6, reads NAGVMQNPRHLVRRRGQEARLRCSPMKGHSHVYWYRQLPEEGLKFMVYLQKENIIDESGMPKERFSAEFPKEGPSILRIQQVVRGDSAAYFCASSPETGLSGANVLTFGAGSRLTVL.

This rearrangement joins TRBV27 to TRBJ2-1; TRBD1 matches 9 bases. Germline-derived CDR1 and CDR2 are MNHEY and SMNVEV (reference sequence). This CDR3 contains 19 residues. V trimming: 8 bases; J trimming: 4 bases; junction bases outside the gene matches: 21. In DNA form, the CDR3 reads TGTGCCAGCCGTCCCCCTGGGACAGGGATCGTTGGTGGGTACAATGAGCAGTTCTTC. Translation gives CASRPPGTGIVGGYNEQFF.

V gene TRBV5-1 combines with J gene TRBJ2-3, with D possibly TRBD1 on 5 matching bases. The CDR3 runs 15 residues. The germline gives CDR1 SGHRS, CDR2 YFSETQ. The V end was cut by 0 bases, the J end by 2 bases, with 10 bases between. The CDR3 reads CASSLEGKDTDTQYF. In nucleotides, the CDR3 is TGCGCCAGCAGCTTGGAGGGGAAAGACACAGATACGCAGTATTTT. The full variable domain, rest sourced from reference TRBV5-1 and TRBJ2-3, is KAGVTQTPRYLIKTRGQQVTLSCSPISGHRSVSWYQQTPGQGLQFLFEYFSETQRNKGNFPGRFSGRQFSNSRSEMNVSTLELGDSALYLCASSLEGKDTDTQYFGPGTRLTVL.

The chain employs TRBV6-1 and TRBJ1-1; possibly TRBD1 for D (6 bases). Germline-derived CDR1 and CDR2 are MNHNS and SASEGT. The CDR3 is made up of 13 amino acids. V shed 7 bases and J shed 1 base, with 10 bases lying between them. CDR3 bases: TGTGCCAGCATGACAGGATGGAACACTGAAGCTTTCTTT. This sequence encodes CASMTGWNTEAFF.

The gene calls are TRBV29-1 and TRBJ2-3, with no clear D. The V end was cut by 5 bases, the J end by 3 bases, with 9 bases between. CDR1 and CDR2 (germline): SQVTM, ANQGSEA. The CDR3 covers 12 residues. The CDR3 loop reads CSVRQITDTQYF. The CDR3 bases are TGCAGCGTTAGGCAGATAACAGATACGCAGTATTTT.

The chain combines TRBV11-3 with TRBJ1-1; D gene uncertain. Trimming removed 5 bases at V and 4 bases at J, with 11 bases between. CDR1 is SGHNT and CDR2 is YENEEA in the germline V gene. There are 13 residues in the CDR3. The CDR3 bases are TGTGCCAGCAGCGCAGAGTTGGGCACTGAAGCTTTCTTT. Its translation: CASSAELGTEAFF.

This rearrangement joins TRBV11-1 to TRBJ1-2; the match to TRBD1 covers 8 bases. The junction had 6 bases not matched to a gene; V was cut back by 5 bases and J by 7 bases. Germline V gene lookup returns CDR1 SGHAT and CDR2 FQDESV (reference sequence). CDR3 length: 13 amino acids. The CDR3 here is CASSPDRVGGYTF. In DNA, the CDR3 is TGTGCCAGCAGCCCGGACAGGGTTGGTGGCTACACCTTC.

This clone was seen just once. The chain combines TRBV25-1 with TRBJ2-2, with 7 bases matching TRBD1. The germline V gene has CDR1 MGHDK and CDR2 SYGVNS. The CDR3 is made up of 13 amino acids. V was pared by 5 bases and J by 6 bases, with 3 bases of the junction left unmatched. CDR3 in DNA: TGTGCCAGCAGTCAACAGGGGTCCGGGGAGCTGTTTTTT. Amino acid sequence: CASSQQGSGELFF.

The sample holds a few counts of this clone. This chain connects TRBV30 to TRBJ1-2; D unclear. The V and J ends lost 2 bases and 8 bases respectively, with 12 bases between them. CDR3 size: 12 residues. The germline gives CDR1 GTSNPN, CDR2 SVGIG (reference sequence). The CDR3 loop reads CAWSPQTEGYTF. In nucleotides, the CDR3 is TGTGCCTGGAGTCCCCAGACGGAGGGCTACACCTTC.

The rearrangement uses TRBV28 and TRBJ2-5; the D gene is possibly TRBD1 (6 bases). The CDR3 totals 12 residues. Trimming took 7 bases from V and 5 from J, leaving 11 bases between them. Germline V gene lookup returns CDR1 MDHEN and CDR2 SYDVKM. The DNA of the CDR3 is TGTGCCAGCAAGGACAGCATGGAGACCCAGTACTTC. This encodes CASKDSMETQYF.

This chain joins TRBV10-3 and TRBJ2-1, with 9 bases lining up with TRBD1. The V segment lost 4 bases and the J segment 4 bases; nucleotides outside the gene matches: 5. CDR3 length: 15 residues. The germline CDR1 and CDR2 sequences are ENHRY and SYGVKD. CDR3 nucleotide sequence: TGTGCCATCAGTGGTACGGGACAGGGTTACAATGAGCAGTTCTTC. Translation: CAISGTGQGYNEQFF.

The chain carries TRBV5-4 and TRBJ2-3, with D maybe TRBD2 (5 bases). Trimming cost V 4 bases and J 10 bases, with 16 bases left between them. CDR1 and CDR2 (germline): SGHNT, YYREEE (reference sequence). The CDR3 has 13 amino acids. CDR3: CASSPRPGKSQYF. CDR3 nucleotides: TGTGCCAGCAGCCCTCGTCCGGGGAAGTCGCAGTATTTT.

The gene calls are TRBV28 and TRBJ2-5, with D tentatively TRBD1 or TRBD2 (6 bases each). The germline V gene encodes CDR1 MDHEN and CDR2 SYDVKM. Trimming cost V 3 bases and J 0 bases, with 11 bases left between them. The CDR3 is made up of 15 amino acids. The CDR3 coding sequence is TGTGCCAGCAGTTTGTGGCGGGACAACCAAGAGACCCAGTACTTC. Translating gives CASSLWRDNQETQYF.

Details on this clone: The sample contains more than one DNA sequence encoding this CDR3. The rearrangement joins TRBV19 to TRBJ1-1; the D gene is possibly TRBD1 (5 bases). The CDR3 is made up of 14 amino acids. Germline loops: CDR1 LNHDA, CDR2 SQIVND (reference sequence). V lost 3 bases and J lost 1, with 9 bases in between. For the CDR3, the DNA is TGTGCCAGTAGTATGGGGACGGGGAACACTGAAGCTTTCTTT. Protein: CASSMGTGNTEAFF.

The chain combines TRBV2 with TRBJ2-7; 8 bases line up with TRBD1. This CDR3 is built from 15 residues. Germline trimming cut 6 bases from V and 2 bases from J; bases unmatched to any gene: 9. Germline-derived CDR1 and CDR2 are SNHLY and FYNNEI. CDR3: CASRRHRGDPYEQYF. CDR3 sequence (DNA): TGTGCCAGCAGGCGCCACAGGGGGGACCCCTACGAGCAGTACTTC. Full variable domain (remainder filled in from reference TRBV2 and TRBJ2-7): EPEVTQTPSHQVTQMGQEVILRCVPISNHLYFYWYRQILGQKVEFLVSFYNNEISEKSEIFDDQFSVERPDGSNFTLKIRSTKLEDSAMYFCASRRHRGDPYEQYFGPGTRLTVT.

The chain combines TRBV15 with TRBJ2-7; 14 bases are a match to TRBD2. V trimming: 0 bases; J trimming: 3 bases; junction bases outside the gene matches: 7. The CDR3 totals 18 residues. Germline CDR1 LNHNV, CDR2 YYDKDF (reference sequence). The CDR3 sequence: CATSRDLGTSGRYYEQYF. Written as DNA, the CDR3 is TGTGCCACCAGCAGAGATCTCGGGACTAGCGGGAGATACTACGAGCAGTACTTC.

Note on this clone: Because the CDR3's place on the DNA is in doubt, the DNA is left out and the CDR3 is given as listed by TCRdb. This chain's CDR3 is CASSTSTGWGNEKLFF. The J gene is TRBJ1-4, the V gene TRBV28; the table names TRBD1, a call not compared with the DNA. 16 amino acids form the CDR3, both terminal residues included. The germline V gene encodes CDR1 MDHEN and CDR2 SYDVKM.